These 15 T cell receptor beta chains came from one sample sequenced in a study of PD-1 blockade in classical Hodgkin lymphoma (dated by TCRdb to about 2020). The library came from the immunoSEQ multiplex PCR assay. The table was pulled from immuneACCESS by TCRdb, which kept in-frame rearrangements only. Such tables lose some clones; where checked, under half of the loss comes from unresolved V genes, and the rest has no known cause. This sample has tens of thousands of clones in its table, and more than 85% of those were observed once. Approximately 3.6% of the sample comes from the top ten. Taken with the paper, the label for time point translates to: newly diagnosed, previously untreated cHL patient sample. The sequencing sample was made of peripheral blood mononuclear cells (PBMCs). The receptors here all came from a human donor with classical Hodgkin lymphoma.

DNA for the CDR3: TGCGCCAGCAGCTTGGTTCCAGGGGACAGCAATCAGCCCCAGCATTTT. Its translation: CASSLVPGDSNQPQHF. The chain joins TRBV5-1 to TRBJ1-5; possible D gene TRBD1, 6 bases. The CDR3 length is 16 residues. V was pared by 0 bases and J by 1 base, with 11 bases between. CDR1 and CDR2 from the germline V gene are SGHRS and YFSETQ.

The chain recombines TRBV19 with TRBJ2-3; 7 nucleotides line up with TRBD1. Trimming took 6 bases from V and 2 from J; bases not matched to a gene: 11. Germline CDR1 and CDR2: LNHDA and SQIVND (reference sequence). The CDR3 runs to 16 residues. Written as DNA, the CDR3 is TGTGCCAGTAGGCCATACGGACAGGCGCTCACAGATACGCAGTATTTT. Translating it yields CASRPYGQALTDTQYF. Complete variable domain (other parts from reference TRBV19 and TRBJ2-3): DGGITQSPKYLFRKEGQNVTLSCEQNLNHDAMYWYRQDPGQGLRLIYYSQIVNDFQKGDIAEGYSVSREKKESFPLTVTSAQKNPTAFYLCASRPYGQALTDTQYFGPGTRLTVL.

In nucleotides, the CDR3 is TGTGCCAGCAGCCAGGGGGGGGGACCGTCCTACGAGCAGTACTTC. Translating it yields CASSQGGGPSYEQYF. This sequence joins TRBV11-3 and TRBJ2-7; D tentatively fits TRBD1 or TRBD2 (7 bases each). The CDR3 length is 15 residues. V dropped 5 bases and J dropped 1 base, with 15 bases sitting between them. Germline CDR1 reads SGHNT; CDR2 reads YENEEA.

The rearrangement uses TRBV5-1 and TRBJ2-3, with D perhaps TRBD1 (6 bases). The CDR3 is 16 amino acids. V lost 0 bases to trimming and J lost 6 bases, with 17 bases between them. Germline values: CDR1 SGHRS, CDR2 YFSETQ. CDR3 coding DNA: TGCGCCAGCAGCTTGGCCGGTGGGACAAGGTTGGATACGCAGTATTTT. This sequence encodes CASSLAGGTRLDTQYF.

The chain links TRBV2 to TRBJ2-1, with 14 bases lining up with TRBD2. J gave up 12 bases and V 3 bases, and 1 base lay outside the gene matches. The CDR3 consists of 13 residues. The germline V gene has CDR1 SNHLY and CDR2 FYNNEI. The CDR3 sequence is CASSDGLAGGQFF. CDR3 nucleotide sequence: TGTGCCAGCAGTGATGGACTAGCGGGGGGGCAGTTCTTC.

The V call is TRBV15, the J call TRBJ1-1; D not certain. CDR1 is LNHNV, CDR2 YYDKDF, per germline (reference sequence). The length of the CDR3 is 14 residues. V dropped 0 bases and J dropped 0 bases, with 5 bases sitting between them. Here the CDR3 DNA reads TGTGCCACCAGCAGAGATTTGGTGAACACTGAAGCTTTCTTT. Residues: CATSRDLVNTEAFF.

In this sample, this clone turned up once. The chain combines TRBV19 with TRBJ1-4, with D unresolved. The germline gives CDR1 LNHDA, CDR2 SQIVND (reference sequence). Trimming left V 0 bases short and J 3 bases short, with 8 bases between. The CDR3 is made up of 15 amino acids. CDR3 loop: CASSIDAASNEKLFF. CDR3 in DNA: TGTGCCAGTAGTATAGACGCAGCCTCTAATGAAAAACTGTTTTTT.

The gene calls are TRBV7-2 and TRBJ2-7; TRBD1 aligns across 11 bases. The germline V gene has CDR1 SGHTA and CDR2 FQGNSA. The CDR3 totals 17 residues. Losses at the gene ends were 1 base for V and 1 base for J; bases not matched to a gene: 6. As DNA, the CDR3 is TGTGCCAGCAGCTTAGTTGGGGGACAGGGGGTTTCCTACGAGCAGTACTTC. It yields the protein CASSLVGGQGVSYEQYF.

The J gene is TRBJ2-6, the V gene TRBV7-2; D is unresolved. This CDR3 is built from 15 residues. Germline values: CDR1 SGHTA, CDR2 FQGNSA. With 5 bases removed from V and 2 bases from J, the gap between germline ends came to 10 bases. CDR3 nucleotides: TGTGCCAGCAGCAGTCGGGTCCCTGGGGCCAACGTCCTGACTTTC. Translation: CASSSRVPGANVLTF.

The chain has TRBV7-6 and TRBJ2-1, with D possibly called TRBD1 or TRBD2 (5 bases each). Per the germline V gene, CDR1 is SGHVS and CDR2 is FNYEAQ. The CDR3 covers 13 residues. The V end lost 3 bases, the J end lost 9 bases, and 12 bases lay between the germline ends. DNA for the CDR3: TGTGCCAGCAGCTTGGGGCTAGCCGGTGAGCAGTTCTTC. This codes for CASSLGLAGEQFF.

CDR3 in DNA: TGTGCCATCAGTGAGTCGGGAGGGAGGGTCCCAGATACGCAGTATTTT. It is translated as CAISESGGRVPDTQYF. V usage is TRBV10-3 and J usage is TRBJ2-3; TRBD2 matches 7 bases. The CDR3 runs to 16 residues. Germline CDR1 reads ENHRY; CDR2 reads SYGVKD. V shed 0 bases and J 4 bases; nucleotides not matched to a gene: 7.

The rearrangement joins TRBV10-3 to TRBJ1-5; no clear D gene. The germline V gene encodes CDR1 ENHRY and CDR2 SYGVKD. Deletions cut 4 bases from V and 9 bases from J, with 19 bases between. The CDR3 length is 15 residues. The CDR3 nucleotides read TGTGCCATCAGTGGTTCCGGGTCGCTGAGTGCGCCCCAGCATTTT. This codes for CAISGSGSLSAPQHF.

The chain uses TRBV28 and TRBJ1-2; TRBD1 might be the D (5 bases). Germline V CDR1 and CDR2: MDHEN, SYDVKM. This CDR3 spans 16 amino acids. V was pared by 8 bases and J by 6 bases, with 25 bases between. The CDR3 protein is CASSGPGSQSGHGYTF. The DNA of the CDR3 is TGTGCCAGCTCGGGACCGGGGTCTCAATCTGGGCATGGCTACACCTTC.

The genes are TRBV18 and TRBJ1-4; TRBD1 might be the D (5 bases). This CDR3 spans 15 amino acids. The V and J ends lost 2 bases and 4 bases respectively, with 11 bases between them. Looked up from germline, CDR1 is KGHSH and CDR2 is LQKENI. The CDR3 bases are TGTGCCAGCTCACCAGAGGGGCCGCTTAATGAAAAACTGTTTTTT. Its protein is CASSPEGPLNEKLFF.

This chain connects TRBV2 to TRBJ2-3; D is perhaps TRBD2 (6 bases). The CDR3 has 14 residues. V lost 6 bases, J lost 1 base, and 11 bases lay in between. Germline CDR1 reads SNHLY; CDR2 reads FYNNEI. The CDR3 sequence: CASRPQRGTDTQYF. CDR3 coding DNA: TGTGCCAGCAGGCCTCAGCGGGGCACAGATACGCAGTATTTT.